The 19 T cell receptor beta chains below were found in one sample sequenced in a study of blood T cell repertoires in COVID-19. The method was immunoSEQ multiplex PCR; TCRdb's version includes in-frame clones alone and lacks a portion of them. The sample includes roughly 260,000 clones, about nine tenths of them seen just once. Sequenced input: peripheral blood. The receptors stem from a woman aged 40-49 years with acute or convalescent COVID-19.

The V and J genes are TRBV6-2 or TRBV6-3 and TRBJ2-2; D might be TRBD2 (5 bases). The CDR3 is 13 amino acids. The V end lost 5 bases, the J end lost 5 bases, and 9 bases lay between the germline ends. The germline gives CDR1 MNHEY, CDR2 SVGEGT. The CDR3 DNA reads TGTGCCAGCAGTAACACTAGGACCGGGGAGCTGTTTTTT. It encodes CASSNTRTGELFF.

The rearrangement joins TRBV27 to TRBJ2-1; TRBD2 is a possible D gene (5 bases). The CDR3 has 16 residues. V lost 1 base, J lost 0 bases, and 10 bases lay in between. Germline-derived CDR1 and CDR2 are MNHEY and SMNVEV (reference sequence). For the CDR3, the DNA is TGTGCCAGCAGTTTATTTGCTAGCTCCTCCTACAATGAGCAGTTCTTC. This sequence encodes CASSLFASSSYNEQFF.

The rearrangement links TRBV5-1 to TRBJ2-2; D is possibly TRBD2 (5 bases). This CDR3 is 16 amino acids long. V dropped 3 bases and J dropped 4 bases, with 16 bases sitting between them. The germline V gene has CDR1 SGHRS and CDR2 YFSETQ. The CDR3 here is CASSWVEGAGTGELFF. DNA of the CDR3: TGCGCCAGCAGCTGGGTTGAGGGTGCCGGCACCGGGGAGCTGTTTTTT. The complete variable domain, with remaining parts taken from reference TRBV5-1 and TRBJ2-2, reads KAGVTQTPRYLIKTRGQQVTLSCSPISGHRSVSWYQQTPGQGLQFLFEYFSETQRNKGNFPGRFSGRQFSNSRSEMNVSTLELGDSALYLCASSWVEGAGTGELFFGEGSRLTVL.

CDR3 in amino acids: CASKESDRGYNSPLHF. CDR3 bases: TGTGCCAGTAAGGAGTCGGACAGGGGTTATAATTCACCCCTCCACTTT. This chain connects TRBV19 to TRBJ1-6, with 9 bases that match TRBD1. The V gene end was trimmed by 7 bases and the J gene end by 4 bases; junction bases not matched to a gene: 8. This CDR3 has 16 amino acids. Germline V gene sequence: CDR1 LNHDA, CDR2 SQIVND (reference sequence).

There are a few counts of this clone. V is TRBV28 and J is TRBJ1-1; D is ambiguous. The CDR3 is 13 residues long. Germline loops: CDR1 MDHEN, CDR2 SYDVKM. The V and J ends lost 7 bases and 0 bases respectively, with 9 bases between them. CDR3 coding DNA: TGTGCCAGCATTAACAGTGTGAACACTGAAGCTTTCTTT. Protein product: CASINSVNTEAFF.

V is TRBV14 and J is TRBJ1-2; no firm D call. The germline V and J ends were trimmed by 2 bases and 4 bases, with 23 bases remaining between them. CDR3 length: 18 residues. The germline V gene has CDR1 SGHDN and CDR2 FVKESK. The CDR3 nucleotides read TGTGCCAGCAGCCAACGATCGAGAGGGCCAATCGACCCCTATGGCTACACCTTC. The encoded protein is CASSQRSRGPIDPYGYTF.

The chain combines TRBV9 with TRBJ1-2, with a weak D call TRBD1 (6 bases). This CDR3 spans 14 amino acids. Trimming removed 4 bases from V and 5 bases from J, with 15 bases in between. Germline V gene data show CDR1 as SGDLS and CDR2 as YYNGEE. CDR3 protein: CASSPRQGRYGYTF. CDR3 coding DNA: TGTGCCAGCAGCCCTCGCCAGGGGAGATATGGCTACACCTTC.

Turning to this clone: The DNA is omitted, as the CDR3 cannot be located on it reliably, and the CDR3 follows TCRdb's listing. CDR3 loop: CASSVGTGSIF. The chain recombines TRBV28 with TRBJ2-1; no check of the table's D call, TRBD1, against the DNA was made. Germline CDR1 reads MDHEN; CDR2 reads SYDVKM. Ends included, the CDR3 has 11 residues.

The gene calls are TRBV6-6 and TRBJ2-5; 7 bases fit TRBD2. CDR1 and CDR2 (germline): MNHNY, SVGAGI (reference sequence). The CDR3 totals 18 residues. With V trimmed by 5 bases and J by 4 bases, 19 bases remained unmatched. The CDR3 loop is CASSRTGPIQRGGETQYF. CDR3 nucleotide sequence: TGTGCCAGCAGTCGAACCGGGCCTATACAGCGGGGTGGAGAGACCCAGTACTTC.

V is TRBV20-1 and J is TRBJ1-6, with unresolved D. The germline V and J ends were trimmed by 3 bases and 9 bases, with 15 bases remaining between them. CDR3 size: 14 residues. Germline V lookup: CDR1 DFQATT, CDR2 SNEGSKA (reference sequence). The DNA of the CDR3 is TGCAGTGCTAGTAGCCGGGGAACGGCTTCACCCCTCCACTTT. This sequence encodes CSASSRGTASPLHF.

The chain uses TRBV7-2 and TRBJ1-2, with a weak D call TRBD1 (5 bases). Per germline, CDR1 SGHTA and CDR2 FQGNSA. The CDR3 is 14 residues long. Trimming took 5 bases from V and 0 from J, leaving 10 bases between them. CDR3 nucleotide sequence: TGTGCCAGCAGCCCTGACAGTTCTAACTATGGCTACACCTTC. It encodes CASSPDSSNYGYTF. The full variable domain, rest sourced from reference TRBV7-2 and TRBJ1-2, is GAGVSQSPSNKVTEKGKDVELRCDPISGHTALYWYRQSLGQGLEFLIYFQGNSAPDKSGLPSDRFSAERTGGSVSTLTIQRTQQEDSAVYLCASSPDSSNYGYTFGSGTRLTVV.

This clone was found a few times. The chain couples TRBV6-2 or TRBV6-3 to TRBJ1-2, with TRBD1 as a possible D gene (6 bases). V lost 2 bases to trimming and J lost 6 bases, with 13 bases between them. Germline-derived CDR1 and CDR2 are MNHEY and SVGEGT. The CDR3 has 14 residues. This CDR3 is CASSYEGVVDGYTF. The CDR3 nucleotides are TGTGCCAGCAGTTACGAGGGGGTTGTCGATGGCTACACCTTC.

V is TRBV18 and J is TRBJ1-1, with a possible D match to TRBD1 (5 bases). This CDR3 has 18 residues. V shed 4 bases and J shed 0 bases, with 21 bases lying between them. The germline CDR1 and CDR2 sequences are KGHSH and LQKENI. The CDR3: CASSLYAGSLSMNTEAFF. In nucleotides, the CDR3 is TGTGCCAGCTCACTTTATGCAGGGTCACTTAGTATGAACACTGAAGCTTTCTTT.

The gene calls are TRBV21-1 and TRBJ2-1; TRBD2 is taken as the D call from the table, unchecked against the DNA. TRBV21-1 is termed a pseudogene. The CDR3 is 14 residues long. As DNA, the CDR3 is TGTGCCAGCAGCAAATATGAGACCGGGGGTGAGCAGTTCTTC. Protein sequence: CASSKYETGGEQFF.

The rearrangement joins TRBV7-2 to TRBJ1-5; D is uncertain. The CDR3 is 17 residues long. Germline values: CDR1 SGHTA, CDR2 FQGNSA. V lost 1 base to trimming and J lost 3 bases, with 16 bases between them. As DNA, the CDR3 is TGTGCCAGCAGCTTAGGGTCGGGGAACCCTTCCAATCAGCCCCAGCATTTT. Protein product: CASSLGSGNPSNQPQHF.

Written as DNA, the CDR3 is TGTGCCAGCAGCTTAGGGGGCGGGGCAGATACGCAGTATTTT. The encoded protein is CASSLGGGADTQYF. The J gene is TRBJ2-3, the V gene TRBV7-2, with D possibly matching TRBD2 (6 bases). CDR3 size: 14 residues. CDR1 is SGHTA, CDR2 FQGNSA, per germline. Trimming removed 1 base at V and 4 bases at J, with 9 bases between.

The chain's CDR3 is CASSRRFSGGDEQFF. In DNA, the CDR3 is TGTGCCAGCAGCCGTAGGTTTAGCGGGGGGGATGAGCAGTTCTTC. The rearrangement uses TRBV9 and TRBJ2-1; 11 bases line up with TRBD2. The germline gives CDR1 SGDLS, CDR2 YYNGEE. The length of the CDR3 is 15 residues. With 4 bases clipped from V and 8 bases from J, the junction kept 8 bases outside the gene matches.

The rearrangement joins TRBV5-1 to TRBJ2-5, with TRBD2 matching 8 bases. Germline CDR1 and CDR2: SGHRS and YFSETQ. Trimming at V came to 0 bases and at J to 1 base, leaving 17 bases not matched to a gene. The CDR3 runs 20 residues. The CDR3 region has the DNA TGCGCCAGCAGCTTGGCCAGGCGAGGCGGGGGACGGGGGGGCCAAGAGACCCAGTACTTC. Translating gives CASSLARRGGGRGGQETQYF.

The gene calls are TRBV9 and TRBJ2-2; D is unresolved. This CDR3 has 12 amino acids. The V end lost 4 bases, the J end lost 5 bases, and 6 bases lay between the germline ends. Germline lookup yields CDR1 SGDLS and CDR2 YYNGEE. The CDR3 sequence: CASSPITGELFF. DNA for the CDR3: TGTGCCAGCAGCCCAATTACCGGGGAGCTGTTTTTT.